The sequence of this TCR beta chain was determined in a study of cytomegalovirus exposure and HLA in healthy donors. Findings of the study overall: Among the CMV-associated chains, three were confirmed in vitro as specific for CMV antigens. The HLA-A and HLA-B alleles of most subjects were reportedly predicted accurately from TCR beta sequences. Usually a TCR sequence was rare, but some public TCRs were found in many donors. Later analysis found that TCR beta chains associated with HLA were more clonally expanded than other, equally common chains.

Concerning this clone: Its specificity is not known.

Researchers ran the PCR with 60 Vbeta and 13 Jbeta primers. Here immunoSEQ multiplex PCR was the method, and the copy in TCRdb shows in-frame clones only, minus some. Here the sample spans approximately 160,000 clones, 77% being singletons. The CDR3 consists of 14 residues. J lost 4 bases, V lost 0 bases, and 4 bases had no gene match. The germline V gene encodes CDR1 GTSNPN and CDR2 SVGIG (reference sequence). Specimen: PBMCs. This TCR was sampled from a woman aged 40 to 50 in good health and CMV-seropositive. The chain uses TRBV30 and TRBJ2-7; 9 bases map to TRBD2. CDR3 sequence: CAWSVRGLAYEQYF. The CDR3 bases are TGTGCCTGGAGTGTACGAGGACTAGCGTACGAGCAGTACTTC.